These 3 T cell receptor beta chains were all obtained from the same sample, sequenced in a study of blood T cell repertoires in COVID-19. The assay was immunoSEQ multiplex PCR, and TCRdb's table has in-frame clones only and misses some. The sample yields under 350,000 clones, roughly 86% seen once. The sequencing sample was made of PBMCs or T cells enriched from blood (not recorded which). These TCRs come from a woman aged 55-70 years who had recovered from COVID-19.

The CDR3 sequence is CASLDSTFTNYGYTF. The CDR3 DNA follows: TGTGCCAGCCTGGACAGCACGTTCACAAACTATGGCTACACCTTC. V usage is TRBV28 and J usage is TRBJ1-2, with D possibly matching TRBD1 (6 bases). The CDR3 contains 15 residues. Germline loops: CDR1 MDHEN, CDR2 SYDVKM. The ends were cut back, 8 bases at V and 2 bases at J, with 18 bases in the middle.

This chain links TRBV19 with TRBJ1-2; TRBD1 is a possible D gene (5 bases). The CDR3 loop spans 15 amino acids. V was clipped by 10 bases and J by 5 bases, with 23 bases between them. Germline assignment: CDR1 LNHDA and CDR2 SQIVND (reference sequence). This CDR3 reads CATSEISGFVYGYTF. The DNA of the CDR3 is TGTGCCACCTCCGAAATTTCAGGGTTTGTGTATGGCTACACCTTC.

The CDR3 DNA follows: TGTGCCAGCAGCTTTCCCCTAGCTGAGGCGGGTGAGCAGTTCTTC. It codes for CASSFPLAEAGEQFF. The rearrangement links TRBV7-8 to TRBJ2-1; D perhaps matches TRBD2 (5 bases). Between the trimmed V and J ends, which lost 3 bases and 9 bases, there was a span of 18 bases. Germline loops: CDR1 SGHVS, CDR2 FQNEAQ. This CDR3 comprises 15 residues.